This T cell receptor (beta chain) was captured by sequencing in a study of blood T cell repertoires in COVID-19 (dated by TCRdb to 2018 to 2021). Background for the entire study: Samples covering the acute and convalescent phases of COVID-19 were provided by collaborators in the United States, Italy and Spain. The material from the prospective study consisted of cDNA or gDNA derived from T cells, B-cell-depleted T cells, or PBMCs. Deeply sampled blood TCRbeta repertoires from subjects exposed to, actively infected with, or recovered from COVID-19 were included in the dataset. The repertoires were released in a freely available public database meant as a resource for research on the immune response to SARS-CoV-2. The samples were drawn from the first 160 participants of the ongoing ImmuneRACE study and from over a thousand subjects provided by 6 global collaborators. Nearly every sample came with metadata listing a de-identified subject ID, COVID-19 status, age in years and sex. HLA class I and class II types, where available, came from metadata supplied by the sample provider rather than from assay-based typing. Overall results and qualifications from the work: The quantity of clinical and demographic metadata differed by source and by participant and was supplied without curation.

Whole blood was collected in K2EDTA tubes by collaborating institutions according to the institutions' own protocols. For TCRbeta analysis, collaborator samples were shipped as frozen whole blood, as isolated PBMCs, or as DNA extracted from either sample type. TCRbeta CDR3 regions were amplified from genomic DNA by means of the immunoSEQ Assay, a bias-controlled multiplex PCR. From the authors' description of their analysis: The number of nucleated cells in each sample was estimated from the amplification of reference gene primers within the assay. To quantify the absolute abundance of each unique TCRbeta CDR3 rearrangement, sequence reads were collapsed and filtered. For each sample, productive Simpson clonality was calculated as the square root of Simpson's diversity index over productive rearrangements. TCRdb's version of the immuneACCESS table is confined to in-frame rearrangements and falls short of the full clone set. An unresolved V gene accounts for under half of the shortfall where checked; the remainder is of unknown origin. That table is the source of V, J and clone size, and D and trimming were worked out from the DNA. The sample includes over 600,000 clones, with 70% to 90% observed a single time. The ten largest clones capture about 0.24% of the sample.

On this clone: Its binding antigen is unknown. Qualities for individual bases were not recorded, and no much larger clone is one base off. The sample holds other DNA sequences that translate to the same CDR3.

The TCR sequence derives from a woman aged 18-30 years with acute or convalescent COVID-19. Sequenced input: peripheral blood.

This receptor carries the CDR3 CASSLGGNTEAFF. The nucleotide sequence reads TGCGCCAGCAGCTTGGGAGGTAACACTGAAGCTTTCTTT. This sequence uses TRBV5-1 and TRBJ1-1; confidence is insufficient to name the D gene. V is reduced by 0 bases and J by 2 bases, leaving a spacing of 5 bases between them. From cysteine to phenylalanine, the CDR3 is 13 amino acids long. Of the read, only the CDR3 DNA is kept; its 39 bases are in frame from base 1. From a lookup of the germline V gene, CDR1 and CDR2 are SGHRS and YFSETQ.